The rows below give T cell receptor beta chains drawn from one sample of a study of blood T cell repertoires in COVID-19. Method: immunoSEQ multiplex PCR; TCRdb's copy keeps in-frame clones and lacks some. Here the sample spans 180,000 or so clones, about 80% being singletons. The sequenced sample consisted of peripheral blood. Receptor source: a human donor with acute or convalescent COVID-19. The donor label of this sample is uncertain. CDR3s include the opening cysteine and the closing phenylalanine or tryptophan. D genes are given only for firm matches. Size is stated for part of the rows, as once, few or many counts, or as a class when the clone is expanded.

clone_size,v_call,j_call,d_call,cdr3_aa,cdr3_nt
.,TRBV29-1,TRBJ2-3,.,CSAVRTGTLSTDTQYF,TGCAGCGCCGTCCGCACAGGGACCCTTAGCACAGATACGCAGTATTTT
many,TRBV7-8,TRBJ2-1,.,CASSFRTGYNEQFF,TGTGCCAGCAGCTTCAGAACAGGGTACAATGAGCAGTTCTTC
few,TRBV20-1,TRBJ1-4,.,CSARRVEKLFF,TGCAGTGCTAGGAGGGTTGAAAAACTGTTTTTT
.,TRBV29-1,TRBJ2-2,TRBD1,CSESTGERTGELFF,TGCAGCGAATCAACAGGGGAAAGAACCGGGGAGCTGTTTTTT
.,TRBV7-9,TRBJ2-3,TRBD2,CASSSRLAGLTDTQYF,TGTGCCAGCAGCTCGAGACTAGCGGGGCTCACAGATACGCAGTATTTT
.,TRBV14,TRBJ1-2,TRBD1,CASSRDSLNYGYTF,TGTGCCAGCAGCAGGGACAGCCTTAACTATGGCTACACCTTC
.,TRBV3-1/TRBV3-2,TRBJ1-2,.,CASSQGSGLSNYGYTF,TGTGCCAGCAGCCAAGGTTCAGGGCTCTCTAACTATGGCTACACCTTC
few,TRBV7-3,TRBJ1-1,.,CASSLNRASTEAFF,TGTGCCAGCAGCTTAAACAGGGCGAGCACTGAAGCTTTCTTT
once,TRBV5-1,TRBJ2-3,TRBD2,CASSRGLAGGLTDTQYF,TGCGCCAGCAGCCGGGGACTAGCGGGGGGGTTGACAGATACGCAGTATTTT
.,TRBV30,TRBJ1-4,TRBD1,CAWSTGGEKLFF,TGTGCCTGGAGTACAGGGGGTGAAAAACTGTTTTTT
few,TRBV7-6,TRBJ1-6,.,CASSPLQGGNSPLHF,TGTGCCAGCAGCCCCTTACAGGGTGGGAATTCACCCCTCCACTTT
.,TRBV7-9,TRBJ2-3,TRBD2,CASSLIAGGGTDTQYF,TGTGCCAGCAGCCTAATAGCGGGAGGGGGCACAGATACGCAGTATTTT
.,TRBV11-1,TRBJ1-2,.,CASSPDTTYGYTF,TGTGCCAGCAGTCCCGACACAACATATGGCTACACCTTC
.,TRBV30,TRBJ1-5,TRBD1,CAWSVGTAFNQPQHF,TGTGCCTGGAGTGTAGGGACAGCCTTCAATCAGCCCCAGCATTTT
.,TRBV7-2,TRBJ2-3,TRBD2,CASSLGLAGGDTQYF,TGTGCCAGCAGCTTAGGACTAGCGGGAGGAGATACGCAGTATTTT
.,TRBV30,TRBJ1-2,.,CAWSVDGWNGYTF,TGTGCCTGGAGTGTTGACGGGTGGAACGGCTACACCTTC
once,TRBV6-5,TRBJ2-3,.,CASRRGASTDTQYF,TGTGCCAGCAGACGGGGAGCTAGCACAGATACGCAGTATTTT
.,TRBV5-1,TRBJ2-1,TRBD2,CASSLTSGPHNEQFF,TGCGCCAGCAGCCTGACTAGCGGGCCCCACAATGAGCAGTTCTTC
few,TRBV19,TRBJ1-2,.,CASRVRGSINYGYTF,TGTGCCAGTAGAGTCCGGGGGTCTATCAACTATGGCTACACCTTC
.,TRBV12-3/TRBV12-4,TRBJ1-1,.,CASSLRRNTEAFF,TGTGCCAGCAGTTTAAGGAGGAACACTGAAGCTTTCTTT
.,TRBV7-2,TRBJ1-6,.,CASSLALQGKPLHF,TGTGCCAGCAGCTTAGCCCTACAGGGTAAACCCCTCCACTTT
.,TRBV3-1/TRBV3-2,TRBJ2-5,.,CASSQSPPEETQYF,TGTGCCAGCAGCCAATCCCCCCCAGAAGAGACCCAGTACTTC
few,TRBV7-2,TRBJ1-2,.,CASSPPGVLYGYTF,TGTGCCAGCAGCCCACCCGGGGTCCTATATGGCTACACCTTC